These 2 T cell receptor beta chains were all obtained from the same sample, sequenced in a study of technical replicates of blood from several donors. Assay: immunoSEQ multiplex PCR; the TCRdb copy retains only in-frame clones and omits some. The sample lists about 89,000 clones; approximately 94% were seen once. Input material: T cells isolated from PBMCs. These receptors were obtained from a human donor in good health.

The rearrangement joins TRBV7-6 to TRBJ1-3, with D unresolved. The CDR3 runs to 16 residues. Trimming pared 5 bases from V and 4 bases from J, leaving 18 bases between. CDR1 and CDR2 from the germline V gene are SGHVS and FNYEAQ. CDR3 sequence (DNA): TGTGCCAGCAGCCTTCAATACCAGATCAGGGGAAACACCATATATTTT. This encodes CASSLQYQIRGNTIYF.

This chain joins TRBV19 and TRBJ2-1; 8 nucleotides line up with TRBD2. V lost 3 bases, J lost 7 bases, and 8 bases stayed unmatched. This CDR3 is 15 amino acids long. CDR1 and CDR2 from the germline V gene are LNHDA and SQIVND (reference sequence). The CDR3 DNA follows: TGTGCCAGTAGTATCGGTCGGGGGGGCACGAATGAGCAGTTCTTC. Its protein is CASSIGRGGTNEQFF.